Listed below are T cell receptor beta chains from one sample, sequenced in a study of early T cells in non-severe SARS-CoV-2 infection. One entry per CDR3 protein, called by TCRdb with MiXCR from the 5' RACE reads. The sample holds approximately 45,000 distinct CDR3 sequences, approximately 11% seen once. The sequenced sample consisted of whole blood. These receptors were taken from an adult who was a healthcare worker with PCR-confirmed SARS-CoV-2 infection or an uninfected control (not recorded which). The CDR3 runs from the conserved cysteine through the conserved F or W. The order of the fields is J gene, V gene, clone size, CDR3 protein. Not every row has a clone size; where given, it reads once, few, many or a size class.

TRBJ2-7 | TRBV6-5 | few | CASSPIGGEGYYEQYF
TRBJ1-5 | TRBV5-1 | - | CASSLAGTGDGPQHF
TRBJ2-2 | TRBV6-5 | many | CASSYGGPNTGELFF
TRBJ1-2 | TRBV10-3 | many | CAISESGFEGGYTF
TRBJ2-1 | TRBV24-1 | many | CATSSTGGERADEQFF
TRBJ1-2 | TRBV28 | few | CASISGGHGYTF
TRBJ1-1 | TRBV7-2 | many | CASSLRGTGRAFF
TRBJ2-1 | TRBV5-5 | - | CTSSPKVGGSYNEQFF
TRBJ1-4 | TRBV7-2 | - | CASSLGGPREKPFF
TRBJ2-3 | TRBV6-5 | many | CASTRTDGGDTQYF
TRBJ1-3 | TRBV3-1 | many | CASSQGIRNSENTIYF
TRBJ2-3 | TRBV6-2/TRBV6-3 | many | CATQPQGRSTDTQYF
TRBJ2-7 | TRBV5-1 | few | CASSVGPSSYEQYF
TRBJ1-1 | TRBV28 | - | CASSITGEYTEAFF
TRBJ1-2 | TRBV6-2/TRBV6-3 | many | CASSLRTYYGYTF
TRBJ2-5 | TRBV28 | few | CASTAGTQETQYF
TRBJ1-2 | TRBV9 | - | CASSAGGGGYTF
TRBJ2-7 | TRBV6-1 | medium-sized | CASSVQAGDSYEQYF
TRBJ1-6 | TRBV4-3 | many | CASSQEAGIGSPLHF
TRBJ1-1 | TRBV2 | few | CASRGINRGTEAFF
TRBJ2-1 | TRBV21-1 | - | CATLPGGAHVNEQFF
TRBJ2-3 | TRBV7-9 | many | CASSTLTDTQYF
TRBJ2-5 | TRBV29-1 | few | CSVEGLQETQYF
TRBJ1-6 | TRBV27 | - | CASRAGPNNSLLHF
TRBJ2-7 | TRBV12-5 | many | CASGTYTDGGYEQYF
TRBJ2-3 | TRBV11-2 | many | CASSRTSGTDTQYF
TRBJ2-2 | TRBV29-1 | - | CSVEALSGELFF
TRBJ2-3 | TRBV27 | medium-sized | CASSQGGETDTQYF
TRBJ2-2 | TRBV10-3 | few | CAAGSPTGELFF
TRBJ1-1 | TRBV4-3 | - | CASSQDSQWRGEAFF
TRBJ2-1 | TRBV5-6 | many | CASSFSTERRTNEQFF
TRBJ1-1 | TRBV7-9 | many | CASSFGTLTLNTEAFF
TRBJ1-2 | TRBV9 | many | CASGGQGSLLGYTF
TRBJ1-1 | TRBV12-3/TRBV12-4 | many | CASSFAGGDTEAFF
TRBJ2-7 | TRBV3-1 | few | CASSQMSAYEQYF
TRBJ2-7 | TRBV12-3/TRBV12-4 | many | CASSLGLGEQYF
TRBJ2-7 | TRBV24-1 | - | CATSTGSSEQYF
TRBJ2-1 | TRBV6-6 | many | CASTLLGAYNEQFF